This T cell receptor beta chain was documented in a study of shared clonotypes between healthy human individuals. Study overall: For every donor, three CD4 naive, three CD4 memory, two CD8 naive and one CD8 memory plates were used.

It was 200 to 250 ng DNA, about 30,000 T cell genomes, that sorted-subset replicate PCRs used. Using immunoSEQ multiplex PCR, the repertoire was profiled, and TCRdb retains in-frame clones only, with some absent. The sample lists 1,500,000 or so clones, approximately 98.5% occurring once. The J segment lost 0 bases and the V segment lost 5 bases, leaving 14 bases of the junction unmatched. CDR3 length equals 19 residues. Germline values: CDR1 SEHNR, CDR2 FQNEAQ (reference sequence). V usage is TRBV7-9 and J usage is TRBJ2-1; TRBD2 matches at 9 bases. Material for sequencing was naive CD4+ T cells sorted from blood. The subset denotes: CD45RA+ positively selected. This clonotype was sampled from a man younger than 45 in good health. The CDR3 DNA follows: TGTGCCAGCAGCAATACCGGGACTAGCAGACGAAGCTCCTACAATGAGCAGTTCTTC. Protein product: CASSNTGTSRRSSYNEQFF.